The subject of this entry is one TCR beta chain. The table came from immunoSEQ multiplex PCR; TCRdb's copy has only in-frame clones and leaves some out. The repertoire holds approximately 210,000 clones, with approximately 80% as singletons. This CDR3 spans 15 amino acids. Germline V lookup: CDR1 LNHDA, CDR2 SQIVND (reference sequence). The V segment lost 5 bases and the J segment 1 base; nucleotides outside the gene matches: 4. These data originate in a study of blood T cell repertoires in COVID-19. Input material: peripheral blood. The clonotype comes from a woman aged 80 or older with COVID-19, enrolled during active disease. The chain is built from TRBV19 and TRBJ1-5; 8 nucleotides agree with TRBD1. The CDR3 DNA follows: TGTGCCAGTAGTCTCAGGGGGCTAAGCAATCAGCCCCAGCATTTT. Its translation is CASSLRGLSNQPQHF.